Reported below is one T cell receptor beta chain. The sample originates from a study of cytomegalovirus exposure and HLA in healthy donors. V was shortened by 2 bases and J by 7 bases, with 9 bases between the two germline ends. CDR3 length equals 13 residues. CDR1 is SGHRS, CDR2 YFSETQ, per germline. Sequencing was performed with immunoSEQ multiplex PCR; in TCRdb, only in-frame clones are kept and a portion is missing. Of 50,000 to 80,000 clones in the sample, about 95% were seen once. The sequence was collected from a woman aged 18-35 years in good health and CMV-seropositive. V and J are TRBV5-1 and TRBJ1-4; D may be TRBD1 (6 bases). Material: PBMCs. As DNA, the CDR3 is TGCGCCAGCAGCTTAGAACAGGGTGAAAAACTGTTTTTT. Encoded protein: CASSLEQGEKLFF.